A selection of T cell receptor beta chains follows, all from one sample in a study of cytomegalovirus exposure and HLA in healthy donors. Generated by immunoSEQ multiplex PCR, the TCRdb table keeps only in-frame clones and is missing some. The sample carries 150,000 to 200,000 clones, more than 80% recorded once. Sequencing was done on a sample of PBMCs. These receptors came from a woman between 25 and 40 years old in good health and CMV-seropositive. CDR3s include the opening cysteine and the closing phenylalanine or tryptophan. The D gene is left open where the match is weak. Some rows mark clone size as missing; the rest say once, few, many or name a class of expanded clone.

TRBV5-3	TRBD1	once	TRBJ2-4	TGTGCCAGAAGCTTGGAGGCTACAGGGGTGACCGGAAACATTCAGTACTTC	CARSLEATGVTGNIQYF
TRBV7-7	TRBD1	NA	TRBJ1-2	TGTGCCAGCAGCCTACGGACAGGGAGGGCACTACCGGCTTGGTGCACCTTC	CASSLRTGRALPAWCTF
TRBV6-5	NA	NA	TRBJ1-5	TGTGCCAGCAGGCGGAATAGCAATCAGCCCCAGCATTTT	CASRRNSNQPQHF
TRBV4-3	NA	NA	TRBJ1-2	TGCGCCAGCAGCCCGCAGATTAACTATGGCTACACCTTC	CASSPQINYGYTF
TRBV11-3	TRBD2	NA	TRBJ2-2	TGTGCCAGCAGCTTAAGCAGCGGGGGGGTGAACACCGGGGAGCTGTTTTTT	CASSLSSGGVNTGELFF
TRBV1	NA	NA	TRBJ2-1	TGCACCAACCCATTCCATCCCCCAAGCGGGGGGGCCGATGTTCCGGGCAGTGAGCAGTTCTTC	CTNPFHPPSGGADVPGSEQFF
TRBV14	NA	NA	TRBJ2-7	TGTGCCAGCAGCCAAGTGGACAGATCCTACGAGCAGTACTTC	CASSQVDRSYEQYF
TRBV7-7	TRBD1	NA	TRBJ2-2	TGTGCCAGCAGCTTAAACAGGGGGACCGGGGAGCTGTTTTTT	CASSLNRGTGELFF
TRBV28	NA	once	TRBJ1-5	TGTGCCAGCAGTTTACTAAATCAGCCCCAGCATTTT	CASSLLNQPQHF
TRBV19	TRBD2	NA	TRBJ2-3	TGTGCCAGTAATGAGCGGGGGGTGAGCACAGATACGCAGTATTTT	CASNERGVSTDTQYF
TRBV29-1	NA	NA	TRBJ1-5	TGCAGCGCCCAGGGTGGGGCACGACAGCCCCAGCATTTT	CSAQGGARQPQHF
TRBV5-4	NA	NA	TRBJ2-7	TGTGCCAGCAGCTTAGACAGATTTACCTACGAGCAGTACTTC	CASSLDRFTYEQYF
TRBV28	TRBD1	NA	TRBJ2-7	TGTGCCAGCAGGTCAGCTGACAGGGGGCCTAAGGAGCAGTACTTC	CASRSADRGPKEQYF
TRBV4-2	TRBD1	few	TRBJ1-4	TGTGCCAGCAGCCACGCGACCCGGGACAGGGAAAAACTGTTTTTT	CASSHATRDREKLFF
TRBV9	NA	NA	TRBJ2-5	TGTGCCAGCAGCGTCGGTGGGGCGAGGGGGAGTCAAGAGACCCAGTACTTC	CASSVGGARGSQETQYF
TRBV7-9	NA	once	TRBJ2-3	TGTGCCAGCAGCTTAGATGGCAGTGATACGCAGTATTTT	CASSLDGSDTQYF
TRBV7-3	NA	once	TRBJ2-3	TGTGCCAGCAGCTTGGGCTACACAGATACGCAGTATTTT	CASSLGYTDTQYF
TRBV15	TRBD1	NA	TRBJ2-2	TGTGCCACCAGCAGAGCGGGACAGAGAAACACCGGGGAGCTGTTTTTT	CATSRAGQRNTGELFF
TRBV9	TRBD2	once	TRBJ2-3	TGTGCCAGCAGCGTAGTTAGCGGGGGGGGAGATACGCAGTATTTT	CASSVVSGGGDTQYF
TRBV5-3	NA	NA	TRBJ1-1	TGTGCCAGAAGAACCGACAGCCCCAAGAACACTGAAGCTTTCTTT	CARRTDSPKNTEAFF
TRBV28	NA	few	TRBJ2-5	TGTGCCAGCACTTTTACCGGGGGTGCAGAGACCCAGTACTTC	CASTFTGGAETQYF
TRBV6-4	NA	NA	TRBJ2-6	TGTGCCAGCAGTGACGGGAGCAGTACCTCTGGGGCCAACGTCCTGACTTTC	CASSDGSSTSGANVLTF
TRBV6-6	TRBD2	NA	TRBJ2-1	TGTGCCAGCAGTTCGCGTAGCGGGGGGACTTACAATGAGCAGTTCTTC	CASSSRSGGTYNEQFF
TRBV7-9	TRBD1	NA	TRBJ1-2	TGTGCCAGCAGCTCCGGGACAGGGCTTGGCTACACCTTC	CASSSGTGLGYTF
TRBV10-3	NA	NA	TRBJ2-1	TGTGCCATCAGTGAGTCCCGGGGGGCTGGCCTTGAGCAGTTCTTC	CAISESRGAGLEQFF
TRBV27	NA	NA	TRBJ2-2	TGTGCCAGCAGTTTATGGGCAGGGGCCGGCGGGGAGCTGTTTTTT	CASSLWAGAGGELFF